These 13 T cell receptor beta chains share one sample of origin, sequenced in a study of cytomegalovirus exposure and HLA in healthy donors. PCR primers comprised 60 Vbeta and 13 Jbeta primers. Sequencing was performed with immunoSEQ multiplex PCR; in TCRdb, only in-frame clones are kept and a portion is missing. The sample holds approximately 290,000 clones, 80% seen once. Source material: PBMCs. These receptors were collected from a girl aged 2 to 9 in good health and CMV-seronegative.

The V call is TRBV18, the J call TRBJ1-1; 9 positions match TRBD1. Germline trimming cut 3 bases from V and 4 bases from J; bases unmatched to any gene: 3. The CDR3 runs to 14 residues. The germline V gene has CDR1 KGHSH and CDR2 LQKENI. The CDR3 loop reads CASSPTGGGTEAFF. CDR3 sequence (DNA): TGTGCCAGCTCACCTACAGGGGGCGGCACTGAAGCTTTCTTT.

The CDR3 loop is CASSTLGIGGNTDTQYF. DNA for the CDR3: TGTGCCAGCAGCACCCTAGGGATAGGAGGAAACACAGATACGCAGTATTTT. The chain recombines TRBV27 with TRBJ2-3; TRBD2 might be the D (5 bases). With 6 bases removed from V and 2 bases from J, the gap between germline ends came to 21 bases. CDR3 length equals 17 residues. Germline CDR1 and CDR2: MNHEY and SMNVEV (reference sequence).

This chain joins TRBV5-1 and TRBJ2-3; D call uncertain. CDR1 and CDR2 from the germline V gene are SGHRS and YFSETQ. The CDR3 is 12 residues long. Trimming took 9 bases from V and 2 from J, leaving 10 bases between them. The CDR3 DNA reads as TGCGCCAATGACTCGATCACAGATACGCAGTATTTT. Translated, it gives CANDSITDTQYF.

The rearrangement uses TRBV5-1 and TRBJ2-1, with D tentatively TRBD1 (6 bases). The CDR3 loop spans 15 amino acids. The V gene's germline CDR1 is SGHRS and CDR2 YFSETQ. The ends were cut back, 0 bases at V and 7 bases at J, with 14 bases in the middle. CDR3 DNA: TGCGCCAGCAGCTTGGCGCAGGGGCCAGGGAATGAGCAGTTCTTC. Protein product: CASSLAQGPGNEQFF.

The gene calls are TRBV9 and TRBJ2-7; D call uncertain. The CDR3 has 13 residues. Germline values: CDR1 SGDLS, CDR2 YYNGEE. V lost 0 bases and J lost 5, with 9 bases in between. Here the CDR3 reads CASSVAGLDEQYF. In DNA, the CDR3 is TGTGCCAGCAGCGTAGCCGGTCTGGACGAGCAGTACTTC.

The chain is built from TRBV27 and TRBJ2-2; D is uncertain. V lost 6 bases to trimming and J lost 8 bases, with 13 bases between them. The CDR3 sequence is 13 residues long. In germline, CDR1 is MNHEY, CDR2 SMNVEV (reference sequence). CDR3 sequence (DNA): TGTGCCAGCAGCCTCGGTAGTGAGGGGGAGCTGTTTTTT. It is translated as CASSLGSEGELFF.

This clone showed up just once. The CDR3 loop is CASSQEPGTVYGYTF. CDR3 nucleotide sequence: TGCGCCAGCAGCCAAGAGCCCGGGACAGTTTATGGCTACACCTTC. The J gene is TRBJ1-2, the V gene TRBV4-1; 7 nucleotides line up with TRBD1. J lost 5 bases, V lost 0 bases, and 6 bases had no gene match. The CDR3 is 15 residues long. CDR1 is MGHRA, CDR2 YSYEKL, per germline.

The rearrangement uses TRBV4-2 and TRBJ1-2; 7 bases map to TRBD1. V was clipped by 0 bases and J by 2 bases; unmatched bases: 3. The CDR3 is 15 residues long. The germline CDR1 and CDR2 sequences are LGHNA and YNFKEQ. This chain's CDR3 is CASSQDPGGNYGYTF. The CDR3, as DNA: TGTGCCAGCAGCCAAGATCCAGGGGGGAACTATGGCTACACCTTC.

CDR3 protein: CASSLPNWPPGYTF. The CDR3 DNA follows: TGTGCCAGCAGTTTACCCAATTGGCCTCCTGGCTACACCTTC. This chain uses TRBV28 with TRBJ1-2; D is unclear. This CDR3 has 14 residues. Germline V gene lookup returns CDR1 MDHEN and CDR2 SYDVKM. V was shortened by 2 bases and J by 7 bases, with 14 bases between the two germline ends.

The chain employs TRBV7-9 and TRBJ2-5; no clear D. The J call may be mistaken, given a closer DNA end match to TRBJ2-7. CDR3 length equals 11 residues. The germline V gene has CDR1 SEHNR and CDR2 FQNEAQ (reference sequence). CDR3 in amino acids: CASSSYYEQYF. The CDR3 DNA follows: TGTGCCAGCAGCTCTTACTACGAGCAGTACTTC.

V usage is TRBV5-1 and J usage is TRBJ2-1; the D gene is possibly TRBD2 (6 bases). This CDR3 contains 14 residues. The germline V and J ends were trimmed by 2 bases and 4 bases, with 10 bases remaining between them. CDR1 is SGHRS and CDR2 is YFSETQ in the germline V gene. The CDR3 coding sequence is TGCGCCAGCAGCTTTAGCGGCCCGTACAATGAGCAGTTCTTC. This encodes CASSFSGPYNEQFF.

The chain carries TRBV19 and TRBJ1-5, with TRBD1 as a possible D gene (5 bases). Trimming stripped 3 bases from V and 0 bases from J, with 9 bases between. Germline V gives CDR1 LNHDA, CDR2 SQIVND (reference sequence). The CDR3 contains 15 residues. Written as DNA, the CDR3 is TGTGCCAGTAGTATTGACAGATATAGCAATCAGCCCCAGCATTTT. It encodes CASSIDRYSNQPQHF.

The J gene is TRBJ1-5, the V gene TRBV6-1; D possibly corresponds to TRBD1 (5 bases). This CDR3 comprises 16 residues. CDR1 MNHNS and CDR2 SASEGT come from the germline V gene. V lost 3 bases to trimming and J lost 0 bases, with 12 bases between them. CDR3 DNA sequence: TGTGCCAGCAGTGAGGACACGTTTTATAGCAATCAGCCCCAGCATTTT. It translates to CASSEDTFYSNQPQHF.